This T cell receptor beta chain emerged from a study of CD8 T cells in ankylosing spondylitis. Making use of molecular barcodes, quantitative 5'-RACE generated TCR beta libraries. TCRdb fed the 5' RACE reads into MiXCR, producing one record per CDR3 protein. The sample has approximately 200,000 distinct CDR3 sequences, roughly 13% seen once; the top ten hold approximately 16%. Trimming removed 0 bases at V and 7 bases at J, with 16 bases between. The CDR3 loop spans 15 amino acids. CDR1 and CDR2 from the germline V gene are KGHSY and FQNENV. This chain joins TRBV16 and TRBJ2-7, with TRBD1 as a possible D gene (5 bases). Sequenced: blood, either unsorted or a sorted T cell fraction (not recorded which). The source of this sequence is a male donor with ankylosing spondylitis or in good health (not recorded which). In DNA, the CDR3 is TGTGCCAGCAGCCAATCCAGGGTTTCGTGGGAAGAGCAGTACTTC. Translated: CASSQSRVSWEEQYF.